One T cell receptor (beta chain) is described in this entry. As yet, its antigen is unknown. The record originates from a study of post-analysis software for immune sequencing data. The study, taken as a whole, reports: When compared against controls, multiple sclerosis patients showed significantly lower normalized Chao1 diversity. About 5 TRBV segments occurring more often in patients than controls included TRBV5-6, TRBV5-1 and TRBV20-1. Those samples that were prepared in the same batch co-clustered strongly by F measure.

Germline assignment: CDR1 LGHDT and CDR2 YNNKEL (reference sequence). The germline V and J ends were trimmed by 1 base and 7 bases, with 14 bases remaining between them. CDR3 length: 14 residues. Researchers reported that TCR beta cDNA libraries carried unique molecular identifiers. Each sample of roughly 0.85 to 11 million input T cells yielded roughly 0.5 million cDNA molecules, so each molecule approximated one T cell. TCRdb reanalysed the PCR reads using MiXCR and keeps one entry per CDR3 protein. The sample has 750,000 to 950,000 distinct CDR3 sequences; 35% to 55% are singletons. Sequenced material: blood. This chain uses TRBV3-1 with TRBJ2-7; D tentatively reads TRBD1 or TRBD2 (5 bases each). The TCR comes from a girl aged 5-17 years with multiple sclerosis. CDR3 in DNA: TGTGCCAGCAGCCAAGGTAGGGGAGTATGGGAGCAGTACTTC. It specifies CASSQGRGVWEQYF.